The entry below gives a single TCR beta chain sequence along with its context. This clone has a single count. The antigen it binds to is not known. No much larger clone is present one base from it, and per-base qualities are unavailable. In light of the paper, this sample's time point label describes: about 28 days (+/-7) after the second vaccine dose. Per the publication, the treatment or condition label means: meningococcal conjugate vaccine given as trial control. Samples from vaccinated people were obtained from the UK trials COV001 and COV002, which included a single-blind randomized controlled phase 2/3 trial of AZD1222 (ChAdOx1 nCoV-19) in healthy adults. For TCRbeta chain sequencing, PBMC samples were collected from trial participants at day 0 and at day 28 after the second dose. The data originate from a study of T cell responses to AZD1222 COVID-19 vaccine (dated by TCRdb to the early 2020s). For the study in its entirety: A total of just over 230 trial participants underwent TCR sequencing, of whom nearly 210 had received two doses of AZD1222 and some 25 had received two doses of the MenACWY control vaccine. Trial participants were enrolled by age into 18-55, 56-69 and 70-plus year subgroups, with 148, 28 and 57 TCR-sequenced participants respectively. Study-wide findings and limitations: CD4 TCRs associated with the vaccine covered the entire spike protein, and the dominant responses were in regions 160-218 and 743-854. Conclusions about previously exposed vaccinees were limited because only six AZD1222 recipients were SARS-CoV-2 seropositive at baseline. Participants were mostly white British and included more females than males, and it was suggested by the authors that clonal diversity may have been underestimated. Because no day 14 peak-response samples were available, repertoires were characterized only after the peak T cell response. The 56-69-year group was small, and its depth increase did not reach significance, likely because of low power. After two AZD1222 doses, both the breadth and the depth of spike-specific TCRs were significantly higher than at day 0 and than in MenACWY recipients. Reportedly, almost half of the unique spike-specific TCRs recognized epitopes lying outside the regions that are mutated in the B.1.351 and B.1.1.7 variants.

The CDR3 regions of human TCRbeta chains were subjected to immunosequencing. Regarding the original processing steps: Repertoire TCRs were matched against a reference library of SARS-CoV-2-specific TCRs generated with the MIRA antigen-specificity platform. Breadth was defined as the fraction of unique TCRs that were SARS-CoV-2-associated. Depth was defined as the fraction of total T cells that were SARS-CoV-2-associated. Using the MIRA data, every spike-specific TCR was mapped to the spike region that the TCR reacted to and assigned to either a CD4 or a CD8 class. Log10-transformed breadth and depth values were compared by one-way ANOVA with Sidak's multiple comparisons tests. Imported from immuneACCESS, the table was reduced by TCRdb to in-frame sequences with V and J called. These copies leave out some clones; in studies compared against another copy, an unresolved V gene accounts for under half, and the cause of the remainder is not known. The V and J calls and clone size are taken from that table; D and trimming were inferred from the DNA. Within this sample are under 200,000 clones, with approximately 92% of them counted one time only. About 3.5% of the sample belongs to the ten largest clones.

Sample: peripheral blood, taken 28 days after the second dose of the MenACWY control vaccine. This TCR derives from an adult who received the MenACWY meningococcal vaccine as a control.

In nucleotides, the sequence is TGCGCCAGCAGCTTGGTTTTAAACTATGGCTACACCTTC. Translation gives CASSLVLNYGYTF. In this chain, TRBV5-1 is recombined with TRBJ1-2, with no D gene named confidently. From a lookup of the germline V gene, CDR1 and CDR2 are SGHRS and YFSETQ. V lost 0 bases and J lost 2 bases; the stretch between them is 5 bases long. Measured from the cysteine to the phenylalanine, the CDR3 is 13 residues long. Only CDR3 DNA is held: 39 bases, read in frame from base 1.